The present T cell receptor (beta chain) was sequenced within a study of T cells in Graves' hyperthyroidism and ophthalmopathy. Trimming pared 3 bases from V and 11 bases from J, leaving 11 bases between. The germline gives CDR1 MNHNS, CDR2 SASEGT. The CDR3 consists of 13 residues. This clonotype was found a few times. RNA transcripts provided the source from which TCR beta CDR3 regions were amplified. HTBI primers were employed in a first-round RT-PCR of the TCR CDR3. TCRdb reprocessed the multiplex PCR reads with MiXCR, giving one entry per CDR3 protein. The data contain 400,000 to 600,000 distinct CDR3 sequences, 16% of them singletons.

The source is a young woman with Graves' ophthalmopathy. Input material: blood. This rearrangement joins TRBV6-1 to TRBJ2-6; D not certain. CDR3 in amino acids: CASSEGFPHVLTF. Written as DNA, the CDR3 is TGTGCCAGCAGTGAGGGCTTTCCGCACGTCCTGACTTTC.